This T cell receptor beta chain stems from a study of T cell repertoires in cytomegalovirus infection. Study at large: Public TCR beta signature analysis indicated the presence of both CMV infection and matching HLA type.

MiXCR was run by TCRdb on the reads, yielding one entry per CDR3 protein. The sample lists 350,000 to 500,000 distinct CDR3 sequences, approximately 31% occurring once. Study results and limitations: Adding up the frequency of public TCR beta families identified people who carried CMV plus the relevant HLA. The ex vivo response was dominated by HLA-C-restricted CMV-specific TCR beta clonotypes.

The CDR3 length is 16 residues, termini included. Germline loops: CDR1 SGHTA, CDR2 FQGNSA. Comments on this clonotype: Its antigen is not known. The conserved final phenylalanine or tryptophan is absent from the CDR3, which likely points to a read error. No DNA is shown, since the ends of the CDR3 on it are uncertain; the CDR3 is the one TCRdb lists.

This chain connects TRBV7-2 to TRBJ1-3. The receptor's source is a human donor in good health (CMV status not recorded). Some clones in this sample may be carry-over from other donors' samples. The sequenced material came from PBMCs. This CDR3 reads CASIFGTRSSGNTISL.